This T cell receptor beta chain was profiled in a study of control samples from healthy donors and cancer patients (dated by TCRdb to 2018 to 2021). Receptor amplification or capture employed the immunoSEQ multiplex PCR assay. TCRdb obtained this table from immuneACCESS and retained in-frame rearrangements with V and J assigned. These tables miss some clones; where compared with another copy, unresolved V genes account for less than half of the shortfall, and the remainder is unexplained. The sample contains around 130,000 clones, roughly 90% of them found a single time. The leading ten clones occupy just over 8.5% of the sample. Taken from the germline V gene, the CDR1 and CDR2 loops are SGHVS and FQNEAQ. V is cut back by 5 bases and J by 5 bases, with 17 bases in the junction unmatched. From the cysteine through the phenylalanine, the CDR3 covers 19 amino acids. Kept here is only the CDR3 DNA, which spans 57 bases and is read in frame from base 1.

A note on this clone: It has no known antigen specificity. Per-base qualities were not stored, and no clone one base away is much larger.

The TCR comes from a young man in good health. Rearrangement joined TRBV7-8 to TRBJ2-5; 13 middle bases align to TRBD2. The sample consisted of blood. The DNA sequence is as follows: TGTGCCAGCAGCCACGGACTAGCGGGGGTACCTAGTTCGGGGGAGACCCAGTACTTC. It translates as CASSHGLAGVPSSGETQYF.